One and the same sample provided the 19 T cell receptor beta chains below, sequenced in a study of T cells in tumors after PD-1 blockade. Only in-frame clones appear in the TCRdb table, and some are missing; sequencing was by immunoSEQ multiplex PCR. The sample contains roughly 47,000 clones, roughly 79% of which appear only once. This sample comprised PBMCs, obtained before anti-PD-1 treatment. The source is a human donor with basal cell carcinoma.

CDR3 in amino acids: CASSWVNSPLHF. CDR3 in DNA: TGTGCCAGCAGCTGGGTGAATTCACCCCTCCACTTT. V gene TRBV5-6 combines with J gene TRBJ1-6; D is ambiguous. The CDR3 length is 12 residues. V was trimmed by 3 bases and J by 7 bases, leaving 5 bases between them. The germline CDR1 and CDR2 sequences are SGHDT and YYEEEE.

The rearrangement joins TRBV28 to TRBJ1-3; TRBD1 matches at 8 bases. The V and J ends lost 0 bases and 0 bases, in that order; junction bases with no gene match: 7. The germline V gene encodes CDR1 MDHEN and CDR2 SYDVKM. This CDR3 comprises 18 residues. CDR3 DNA: TGTGCCAGCAGTTTATGGACAGGGGACCATAACTCTGGAAACACCATATATTTT. Protein product: CASSLWTGDHNSGNTIYF.

This clone was seen a single time. J is TRBJ1-4 and V is TRBV6-5; 9 nucleotides match TRBD1. The CDR3 extends over 14 amino acids. From germline, CDR1 is MNHEY and CDR2 SVGAGI. Losses at the gene ends were 6 bases for V and 6 bases for J; bases not matched to a gene: 5. CDR3 DNA sequence: TGTGCCAGCAGATCCGGGACAGGGTATGAAAAACTGTTTTTT. It codes for CASRSGTGYEKLFF.

The V and J genes are TRBV5-1 and TRBJ1-2; 10 positions match TRBD1. The ends lost 4 bases at V and 9 bases at J; junction bases unmatched: 6. CDR3 length: 13 residues. Germline CDR1 and CDR2: SGHRS and YFSETQ. The CDR3 DNA is TGCGCCAGCAGCCGGGGGACAGGGGAACGCTACACCTTC. Translation: CASSRGTGERYTF.

The CDR3 protein is CASSPLGGDGYTF. CDR3 nucleotide sequence: TGTGCCAGCAGCCCTTTAGGTGGGGATGGCTACACCTTC. The chain carries TRBV3-1 (or the pseudogene TRBV3-2) and TRBJ1-2; D gene uncertain. The CDR3 is 13 residues long. The V end lost 4 bases, the J end lost 6 bases, and 12 bases lay between the germline ends. Germline CDR1 is LGHDT and CDR2 is YNNKEL (reference sequence).

The rearrangement links TRBV15 to TRBJ1-6; TRBD1 agrees at 9 bases. CDR3 length: 15 amino acids. V shed 3 bases and J 8 bases; nucleotides not matched to a gene: 5. Germline V gives CDR1 LNHNV, CDR2 YYDKDF (reference sequence). The CDR3 is CATSRGGQGDSPLHF. The DNA for the CDR3 is TGTGCCACCAGCAGGGGGGGACAGGGAGATTCACCCCTCCACTTT.

The chain joins TRBV19 to TRBJ2-5, with unresolved D. V was shortened by 3 bases and J by 4 bases, with 9 bases between the two germline ends. CDR1 and CDR2 from the germline V gene are LNHDA and SQIVND (reference sequence). There are 13 residues in the CDR3. The CDR3 spells CASSMAPLETQYF. As DNA, the CDR3 is TGTGCCAGTAGTATGGCCCCTCTAGAGACCCAGTACTTC.

This rearrangement joins TRBV3-1 (or the pseudogene TRBV3-2) to TRBJ2-7; D may be TRBD1 or TRBD2 (5 bases each). Trimming left V 1 base short and J 3 bases short, with 13 bases between. The germline V gene encodes CDR1 LGHDT and CDR2 YNNKEL (reference sequence). CDR3 size: 15 residues. The CDR3, as DNA: TGTGCCAGCAGCCAAGGTCCGGGACCCAACTACGAGCAGTACTTC. This gives the protein CASSQGPGPNYEQYF.

This clone was seen just once. A junction end diverges from the germline sequence, so it may reflect a read error. Here the CDR3 reads CASSEGMKVHQARF. In DNA form, the CDR3 reads TGTGCCAGCAGTGAAGGAATGAAGGTACATCAGGCCCGCTTC. V and J are TRBV6-1 and TRBJ1-2; no clear D. There are 14 residues in the CDR3. From germline, CDR1 is MNHNS and CDR2 SASEGT.

Only a few counts were recorded for this clone. The genes are TRBV7-3 and TRBJ2-1; D is possibly TRBD2 (5 bases). V was cut by 0 bases and J by 8 bases, with 17 bases left in between. The CDR3 runs 16 residues. Germline loops: CDR1 SGHTA, CDR2 FQGTGA. The CDR3 coding sequence is TGTGCCAGCAGCTTAACCGCTAGCCCCCGAGGCGATGAGCAGTTCTTC. It specifies CASSLTASPRGDEQFF.

The chain carries TRBV6-6 and TRBJ2-3; 7 nucleotides agree with TRBD2. The CDR3 runs to 14 residues. Germline V gene data show CDR1 as MNHNY and CDR2 as SVGAGI (reference sequence). Trimming took 5 bases from V and 3 from J; bases not matched to a gene: 5. The CDR3, as DNA: TGTGCCAGCAGTACTGGACTAGATACAGATACGCAGTATTTT. Translated, it gives CASSTGLDTDTQYF.

This chain connects TRBV5-5 to TRBJ1-1; possibly TRBD1 for D (5 bases). Germline V gives CDR1 SGHKS, CDR2 YYEKEE (reference sequence). The CDR3 loop spans 15 amino acids. V gave up 4 bases and J gave up 4 bases, with 17 bases separating them. CDR3 residues: CASSPRLLRGTEAFF. The CDR3 bases are TGTGCCAGCAGCCCGAGGTTGCTGAGGGGCACTGAAGCTTTCTTT.

The rearrangement links TRBV6-8 to TRBJ1-1; TRBD1 matches 7 bases. The CDR3 is 14 amino acids. Germline CDR1 is MNHGY and CDR2 is SAAAGT. The V gene end was trimmed by 10 bases and the J gene end by 5 bases; junction bases not matched to a gene: 13. The CDR3 bases are TGTGCCACCTTGTGGGACAGCGAGGTGACTGAAGCTTTCTTT. Its protein product is CATLWDSEVTEAFF.

The chain combines TRBV19 with TRBJ2-7; D gene uncertain. This CDR3 region has 14 residues. The V gene lost 1 base and the J gene lost 3 bases, with 10 bases spanning the gap. Germline CDR1 LNHDA, CDR2 SQIVND (reference sequence). The CDR3 DNA reads as TGTGCCAGTAGTATAGGTCGCCAGCTCTACGAGCAGTACTTC. It encodes CASSIGRQLYEQYF.

This clone was counted a few times. V gene TRBV28 combines with J gene TRBJ2-7, with D perhaps TRBD1 (5 bases). Germline lookup yields CDR1 MDHEN and CDR2 SYDVKM. CDR3 length: 15 amino acids. V shed 6 bases and J shed 3 bases, with 18 bases lying between them. For the CDR3, the DNA is TGTGCCAGCAGCTTGGTCGGGCAGGGCCACTACGAGCAGTACTTC. Its translation: CASSLVGQGHYEQYF.

The J gene is TRBJ2-2, the V gene TRBV12-5; D unclear. V was clipped by 10 bases and J by 2 bases, with 20 bases between them. Germline CDR1 LGHNT, CDR2 FRNRAP. CDR3 length: 16 amino acids. The DNA for the CDR3 is TGTGCTACCCACCCTGGACCGAGGTTAAACACCGGGGAGCTGTTTTTT. Encoded protein: CATHPGPRLNTGELFF.

The genes are TRBV5-1 and TRBJ2-2; 8 nucleotides align to TRBD1. V was pared by 2 bases and J by 6 bases, with 6 bases of the junction left unmatched. Germline CDR1 and CDR2: SGHRS and YFSETQ. The length of the CDR3 is 15 residues. The CDR3 is CASSFGQGFSGELFF. CDR3 DNA sequence: TGCGCCAGCAGCTTCGGACAGGGTTTCTCCGGGGAGCTGTTTTTT.

The J gene is TRBJ1-1, the V gene TRBV18; no clear D gene. V dropped 6 bases and J dropped 5 bases, with 10 bases sitting between them. CDR3 length: 12 amino acids. Germline V lookup: CDR1 KGHSH, CDR2 LQKENI. This CDR3 reads CASSLIGTEAFF. CDR3 nucleotide sequence: TGTGCCAGCTCCCTAATTGGGACTGAAGCTTTCTTT. The full variable domain, completed using reference TRBV18 and TRBJ1-1, is NAGVMQNPRHLVRRRGQEARLRCSPMKGHSHVYWYRQLPEEGLKFMVYLQKENIIDESGMPKERFSAEFPKEGPSILRIQQVVRGDSAAYFCASSLIGTEAFFGQGTRLTVV.

This chain joins TRBV24-1 and TRBJ1-5, with D hard to call. The CDR3 contains 14 residues. Trimming removed 5 bases from V and 7 bases from J, with 14 bases in between. Germline CDR1 is KGHDR and CDR2 is SFDVKD. The CDR3 sequence: CATSVHPSSQPQHF. The CDR3 coding sequence is TGTGCCACCAGTGTGCATCCGTCGTCCCAGCCCCAGCATTTT.